These T cell receptor beta chains were read from a single sample in a study of blood T cell repertoires in COVID-19. The repertoire was sequenced with immunoSEQ multiplex PCR; TCRdb's copy has only in-frame clones and lacks some. The sample includes 260,000 or so clones, 65% to 90% seen only once; the top ten take approximately 4.5%. The material sequenced was peripheral blood. The source is a woman in her 70s with acute or convalescent COVID-19. Both conserved end residues are part of each CDR3. D genes are given only for firm matches. For some rows the clone size is stated as once, few or many, or as a class when expanded; others skip it.

clone_size	j_call	v_call	d_call	cdr3_aa	cdr3_nt
NA	TRBJ2-5	TRBV5-1	NA	CASSSDSPGETQYF	TGCGCCAGCAGCTCGGACTCCCCGGGAGAGACCCAGTACTTC
few	TRBJ1-1	TRBV12-3/TRBV12-4	NA	CASSSHSGLGAFF	TGTGCCAGCAGTTCTCACTCAGGGTTAGGAGCTTTCTTT
few	TRBJ2-7	TRBV7-9	TRBD2	CASSSSGSPYEQYF	TGTGCCAGCAGCTCTAGCGGGTCCCCCTACGAGCAGTACTTC
NA	TRBJ2-5	TRBV7-2	NA	CASSFYPIGGETQYF	TGTGCCAGCAGCTTCTATCCCATCGGAGGAGAGACCCAGTACTTC
once	TRBJ1-6	TRBV3-1/TRBV3-2	NA	CASSGRQLNNSPLHF	TGTGCCAGCAGCGGACGACAGCTTAATAATTCACCCCTCCACTTT
NA	TRBJ1-2	TRBV11-2	NA	CASSLERGGYTF	TGTGCCAGCAGCTTAGAGCGAGGTGGCTACACCTTC
NA	TRBJ1-3	TRBV11-3	NA	CASSATGHSGNTIYF	TGTGCCAGCAGCGCAACAGGCCACTCTGGAAACACCATATATTTT
NA	TRBJ2-2	TRBV6-2/TRBV6-3	NA	CASSYPFGVGTGELFF	TGTGCCAGCAGTTACCCCTTCGGGGTAGGAACCGGGGAGCTGTTTTTT
few	TRBJ2-7	TRBV11-2	TRBD1	CASSKQGLLGEQYF	TGTGCCAGCAGCAAACAGGGGCTTTTAGGGGAGCAGTACTTC
NA	TRBJ1-3	TRBV27	TRBD1	CASSLDRGYTIYF	TGTGCCAGCAGTTTGGACAGGGGGTACACCATATATTTT
NA	TRBJ2-6	TRBV2	NA	CASSAFRGIPPSGANVLTF	TGTGCCAGCAGTGCCTTTAGGGGGATACCACCCTCTGGGGCCAACGTCCTGACTTTC
NA	TRBJ1-2	TRBV19	NA	CASRGRGLYGYTF	TGTGCCAGTAGAGGGAGGGGTCTCTATGGCTACACCTTC
NA	TRBJ1-2	TRBV6-4	TRBD1	CASRETTGGLYGYTF	TGTGCCAGCAGAGAAACGACAGGGGGCCTCTATGGCTACACCTTC
once	TRBJ2-7	TRBV11-2	NA	CASSLDRAFYEQYF	TGTGCCAGCAGCTTAGACAGGGCCTTCTACGAGCAGTACTTC
once	TRBJ1-5	TRBV19	TRBD1	CASSGTGGRNQPQHF	TGTGCCAGTAGTGGGACAGGGGGACGCAATCAGCCCCAGCATTTT
NA	TRBJ2-5	TRBV3-1/TRBV3-2	TRBD1	CASSQARTGPQETQYF	TGTGCCAGCAGCCAAGCCCGGACAGGACCACAAGAGACCCAGTACTTC
NA	TRBJ1-5	TRBV4-1	NA	CASSQDSAQPQHF	TGCGCCAGCAGCCAAGACAGTGCCCAGCCCCAGCATTTT
few	TRBJ2-1	TRBV18	TRBD2	CASSPFEPGLAGGRSYNEQFF	TGTGCCAGCTCACCCTTCGAACCCGGACTAGCGGGGGGGCGATCCTACAATGAGCAGTTCTTC
NA	TRBJ1-2	TRBV5-1	NA	CASSFLEGYGYTF	TGCGCCAGCAGCTTTTTGGAGGGCTATGGCTACACCTTC
NA	TRBJ2-1	TRBV18	NA	CASSPQGIGNEQFF	TGTGCCAGCTCACCACAGGGGATAGGCAATGAGCAGTTCTTC
once	TRBJ2-4	TRBV19	NA	CASSAGAREAKNIQYF	TGTGCCAGTAGTGCGGGGGCTCGTGAAGCCAAAAACATTCAGTACTTC
NA	TRBJ1-6	TRBV14	NA	CASSQPFGSGDIIYNSPLHF	TGTGCCAGCAGCCAACCCTTTGGGTCGGGGGATATAATATATAATTCACCCCTCCACTTT
NA	TRBJ2-5	TRBV25-1	NA	CASRVGGAGGETQYF	TGTGCCAGCAGAGTGGGGGGGGCCGGGGGAGAGACCCAGTACTTC
few	TRBJ1-2	TRBV6-6	NA	CASRGGGSYGYTF	TGTGCCAGCAGGGGAGGGGGAAGCTATGGCTACACCTTC
NA	TRBJ2-3	TRBV6-5	TRBD2	CASAGVGVTDTQYF	TGTGCCAGCGCGGGGGTGGGTGTCACAGATACGCAGTATTTT
NA	TRBJ2-7	TRBV5-6	TRBD1	CASSSGTGAFGQYF	TGTGCCAGCAGCTCCGGGACAGGGGCTTTTGGGCAGTACTTC